The sequence of this T cell receptor beta chain was determined in a study of T cell responses to AZD1222 COVID-19 vaccine. Study findings and constraints: Recipients of AZD1222 seropositive at baseline numbered only 5 to 7. Unmutated variant regions are reportedly the target of nearly half of TCRs that are spike-specific. Possibly, clonal diversity was underestimated; donors were largely white British and included more females.

Points on this clone: Its specificity is unknown.

Sequencing was performed with immunoSEQ multiplex PCR; in TCRdb, only in-frame clones are kept and a portion is missing. The profile covers 120,000 or so clones, with approximately 89% appearing a single time and 10% taken by the ten largest. Germline CDR1 reads MDHEN; CDR2 reads SYDVKM. This CDR3 region has 12 residues. V was shortened by 2 bases and J by 8 bases, with 9 bases between the two germline ends. Material: peripheral blood, obtained on day 0 of AZD1222 vaccination. V and J are TRBV28 and TRBJ1-2, with D possibly TRBD1 on 5 matching bases. The TCR was taken from an adult in good health. The CDR3, as DNA: TGTGCCAGCAGTTTAAGGGGTAGAGGCTACACCTTC. Protein sequence: CASSLRGRGYTF.